The clone carrying this T cell receptor (beta chain) has just one count. Its target is not known. These data come from a study of identifying expanded T cells in peripheral blood. Whole-study findings and limits: Over approximately two and four weeks, about 15 and 18 clones changed, versus roughly 1.1 between replicates. Two-week clone count variance significantly increased as total template count grew.

The CDR3 extends over 12 amino acids. Looked up from germline, CDR1 is SEHNR and CDR2 is FQNEAQ (reference sequence). The germline V and J ends were trimmed by 1 base and 8 bases, with 7 bases remaining between them. Collection occurred without any documented infections or immune events in donors. Assay: immunoSEQ multiplex PCR; the TCRdb copy retains only in-frame clones and omits some. The data show 75,000 to 90,000 clones, about 90% seen once. This clonotype was obtained from a person between 18 and 75 years old in good health. The chain couples TRBV7-9 to TRBJ2-3; the D is unclear. What was sequenced was blood. The CDR3 DNA is TGTGCCAGCAGCTTAGTGGGCGGTACGCAGTATTTT. Amino acid sequence: CASSLVGGTQYF. Supplemented by reference TRBV7-9 and TRBJ2-3, the full variable domain reads DTGVSQNPRHKITKRGQNVTFRCDPISEHNRLYWYRQTLGQGPEFLTYFQNEAQLEKSRLLSDRFSAERPKGSFSTLEIQRTEQGDSAMYLCASSLVGGTQYFGPGTRLTVL.